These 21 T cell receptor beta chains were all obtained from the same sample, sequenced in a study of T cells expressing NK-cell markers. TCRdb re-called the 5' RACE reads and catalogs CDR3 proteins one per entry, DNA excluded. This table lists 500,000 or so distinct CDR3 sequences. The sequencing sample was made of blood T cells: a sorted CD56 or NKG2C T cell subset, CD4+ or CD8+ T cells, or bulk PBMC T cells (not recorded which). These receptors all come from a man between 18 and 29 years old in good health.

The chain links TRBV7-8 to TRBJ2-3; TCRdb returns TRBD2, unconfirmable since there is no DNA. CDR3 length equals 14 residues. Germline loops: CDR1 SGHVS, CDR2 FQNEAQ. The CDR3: CASKPGGAGDTQYF.

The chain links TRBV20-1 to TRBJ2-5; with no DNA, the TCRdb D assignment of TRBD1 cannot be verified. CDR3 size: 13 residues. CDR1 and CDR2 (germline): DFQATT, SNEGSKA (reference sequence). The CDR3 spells CSALTRGQETQYF.

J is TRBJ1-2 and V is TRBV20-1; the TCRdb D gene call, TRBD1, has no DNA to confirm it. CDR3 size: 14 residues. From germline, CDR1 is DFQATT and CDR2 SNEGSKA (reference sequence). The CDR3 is CSARVGTVTYGYTF.

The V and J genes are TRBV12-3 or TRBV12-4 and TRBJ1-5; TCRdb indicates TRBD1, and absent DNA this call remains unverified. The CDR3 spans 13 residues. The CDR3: CASSGQSLRPQHF.

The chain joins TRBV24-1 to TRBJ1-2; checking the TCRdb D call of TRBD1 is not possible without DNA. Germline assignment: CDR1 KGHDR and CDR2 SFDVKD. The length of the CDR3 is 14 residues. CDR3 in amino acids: CATSDWDSPYGYTF.

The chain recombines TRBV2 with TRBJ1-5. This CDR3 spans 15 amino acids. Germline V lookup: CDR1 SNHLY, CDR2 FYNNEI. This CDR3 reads CASRGQTKLDQPQHF.

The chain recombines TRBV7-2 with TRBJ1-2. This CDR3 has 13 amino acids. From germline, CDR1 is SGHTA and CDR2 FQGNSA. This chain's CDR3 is CASSLENDYGYTF.

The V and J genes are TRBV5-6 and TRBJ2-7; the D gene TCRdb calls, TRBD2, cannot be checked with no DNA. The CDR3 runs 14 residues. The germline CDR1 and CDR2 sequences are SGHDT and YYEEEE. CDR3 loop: CASSHPGLVYEQYF.

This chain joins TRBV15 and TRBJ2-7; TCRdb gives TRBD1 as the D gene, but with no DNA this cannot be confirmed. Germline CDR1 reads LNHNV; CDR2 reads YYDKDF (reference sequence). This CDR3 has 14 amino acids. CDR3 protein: CATSWGSRSYEQYF.

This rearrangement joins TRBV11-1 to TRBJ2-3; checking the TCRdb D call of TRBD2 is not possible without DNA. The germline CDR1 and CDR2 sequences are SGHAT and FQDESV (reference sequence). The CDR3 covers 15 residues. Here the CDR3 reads CASSSQRELTDTQYF.

This CDR3 is CSTLAAAYEQYF. The chain recombines TRBV20-1 with TRBJ2-7; TCRdb returns TRBD2, unconfirmable since there is no DNA. From germline, CDR1 is DFQATT and CDR2 SNEGSKA (reference sequence). CDR3 length equals 12 residues.

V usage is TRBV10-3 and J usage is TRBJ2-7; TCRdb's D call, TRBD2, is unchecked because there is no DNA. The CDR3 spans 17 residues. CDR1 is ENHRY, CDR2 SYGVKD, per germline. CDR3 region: CAISESRRTSGSSEQYF.

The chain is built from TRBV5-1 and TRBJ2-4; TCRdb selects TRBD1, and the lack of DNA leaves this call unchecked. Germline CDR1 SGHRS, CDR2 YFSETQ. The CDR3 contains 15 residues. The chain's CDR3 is CASSDWGEAKNIQYF.

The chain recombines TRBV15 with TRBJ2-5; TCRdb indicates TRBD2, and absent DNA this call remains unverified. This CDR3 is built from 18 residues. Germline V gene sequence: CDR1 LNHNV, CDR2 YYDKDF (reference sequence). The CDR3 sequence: CATSRDRSPGTAQETQYF.

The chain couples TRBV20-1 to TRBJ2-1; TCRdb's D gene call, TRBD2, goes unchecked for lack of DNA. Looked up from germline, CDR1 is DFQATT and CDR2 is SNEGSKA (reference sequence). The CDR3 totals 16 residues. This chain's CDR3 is CSAPLDLRDFYNEQFF.

CDR3 loop: CASSPGTEENTEAFF. This chain joins TRBV5-1 and TRBJ1-1; with no DNA, the TCRdb D assignment of TRBD1 cannot be verified. Germline V gene lookup returns CDR1 SGHRS and CDR2 YFSETQ. The CDR3 sequence is 15 residues long. The entire variable domain, with the rest obtained from reference TRBV5-1 and TRBJ1-1, is as follows: KAGVTQTPRYLIKTRGQQVTLSCSPISGHRSVSWYQQTPGQGLQFLFEYFSETQRNKGNFPGRFSGRQFSNSRSEMNVSTLELGDSALYLCASSPGTEENTEAFFGQGTRLTVV.

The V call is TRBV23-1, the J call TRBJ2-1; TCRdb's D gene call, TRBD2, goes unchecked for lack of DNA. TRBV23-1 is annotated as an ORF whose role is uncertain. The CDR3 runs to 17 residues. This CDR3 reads CASSHRSGRNSYNEQFF.

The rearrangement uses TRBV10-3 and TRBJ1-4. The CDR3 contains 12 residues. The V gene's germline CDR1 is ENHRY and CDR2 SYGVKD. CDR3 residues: CAIRGTNEKLFF.

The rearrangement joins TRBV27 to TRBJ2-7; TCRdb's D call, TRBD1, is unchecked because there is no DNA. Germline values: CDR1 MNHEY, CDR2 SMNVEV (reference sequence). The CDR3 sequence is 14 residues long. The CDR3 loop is CASRLRRDWDEQYF.

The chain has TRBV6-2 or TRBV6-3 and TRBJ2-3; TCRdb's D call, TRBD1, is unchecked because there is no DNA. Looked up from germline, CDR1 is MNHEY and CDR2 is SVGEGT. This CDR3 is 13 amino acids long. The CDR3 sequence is CASTLARTDTQYF.

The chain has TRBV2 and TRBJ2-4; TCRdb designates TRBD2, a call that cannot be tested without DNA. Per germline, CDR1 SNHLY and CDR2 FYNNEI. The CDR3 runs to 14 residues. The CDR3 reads CASRGTSVEYIQYF. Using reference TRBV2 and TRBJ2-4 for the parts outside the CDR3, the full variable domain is EPEVTQTPSHQVTQMGQEVILRCVPISNHLYFYWYRQILGQKVEFLVSFYNNEISEKSEIFDDQFSVERPDGSNFTLKIRSTKLEDSAMYFCASRGTSVEYIQYFGAGTRLSVL.